This T cell receptor (beta chain) was sequenced in a study of blood T cells in healthy people across ages. Study-level points and caveats: Donor CMV infection status was unknown, possibly confounding age-related changes in expanded clonotypes.

Primed by a sample-barcoded 5' primer and a J-beta primer mix, a second PCR proceeded for 7 to 11 cycles. From each sample, at least 3 million paired-end reads containing CDR3 were obtained. TCRdb passed the 5' RACE reads through MiXCR, listing each CDR3 protein once. The sample records around 1,100,000 distinct CDR3 sequences, less than 45% being singletons. Caucasian, healthy and from Russia, the donors were aged between roughly 6 and 100. The draw of peripheral blood yielded ten milliliters from each donor. Regarding this clonotype: Its matching antigen is unknown.

Sequencing input: blood. This sequence was found in a man younger than 35 in good health.

For the CDR3, the DNA is TGTGCCAGCAGTTTCCCCCGGACAGATGGCCTTCAGCACAATGAGCAGTTCTTC. It translates to CASSFPRTDGLQHNEQFF. The J gene is TRBJ2-1, the V gene TRBV28; TRBD1 might be the D (6 bases). Germline-derived CDR1 and CDR2 are MDHEN and SYDVKM. Trimming left V 3 bases short and J 5 bases short, with 23 bases between. This CDR3 has 18 residues.